One and the same sample provided the 21 T cell receptor beta chains below, sequenced in a study of shared clonotypes between healthy human individuals (TCRdb year 2020). Preparation of the library involved the immunoSEQ multiplex PCR assay. TCRdb holds this immuneACCESS table with in-frame rearrangements only. Some clones are missing; in checked studies, unresolved V genes explain under half, and the rest has no known cause. In this sample the table shows approximately 740,000 clones, around two thirds of which occur a single time. In total, the top ten clones hold around 1.6% of the sample. Sequenced material: memory CD4+ T cells sorted from blood. Per the publication, the cell subset or site label means: CD45RA-negative fraction. The receptors were gathered from a woman aged 25 to 39 in good health.

This clone occurred once. The chain employs TRBV15 and TRBJ1-1; D uncertain. Trimming removed 0 bases from V and 5 bases from J, with 7 bases in between. In germline, CDR1 is LNHNV, CDR2 YYDKDF (reference sequence). The CDR3 has 13 residues. CDR3 protein: CATSRDPGTEAFF. For the CDR3, the DNA is TGTGCCACCAGCAGAGATCCGGGGACTGAAGCTTTCTTT.

V usage is TRBV5-4 and J usage is TRBJ1-1; 10 bases align to TRBD1. Germline loops: CDR1 SGHNT, CDR2 YYREEE (reference sequence). The CDR3 is made up of 14 amino acids. Trimming cost V 4 bases and J 6 bases; bases outside gene matches: 6. CDR3 in amino acids: CASSLDRGLSEAFF. The CDR3 nucleotides are TGTGCCAGCAGCCTTGACAGGGGGCTGTCTGAAGCTTTCTTT.

This clone was counted ten times or more. The chain recombines TRBV6-1 with TRBJ2-3; no clear D gene. Germline assignment: CDR1 MNHNS and CDR2 SASEGT. The CDR3 is made up of 14 amino acids. The V end was cut by 10 bases, the J end by 4 bases, with 18 bases between. CDR3 sequence: CATLPLQQSDTQYF. CDR3 nucleotides: TGTGCCACCCTGCCTCTGCAACAATCAGATACGCAGTATTTT.

The chain employs TRBV4-1 and TRBJ1-5; D possibly corresponds to TRBD1 (6 bases). The germline V and J ends were trimmed by 8 bases and 11 bases, with 16 bases remaining between them. Germline assignment: CDR1 MGHRA and CDR2 YSYEKL. CDR3 length equals 12 residues. The CDR3 coding sequence is TGCGCCAGCTCTTGGGTAGGGGGTTCCCAGCATTTT. Translating it yields CASSWVGGSQHF.

CDR3 bases: TGTGCCTGGTCAAGGGACACTGAAGCTTTCTTT. Its protein product is CAWSRDTEAFF. V and J are TRBV30 and TRBJ1-1; D call uncertain. Germline CDR1 GTSNPN, CDR2 SVGIG (reference sequence). V was shortened by 5 bases and J by 3 bases, with 7 bases between the two germline ends. This CDR3 has 11 amino acids.

This rearrangement joins TRBV5-4 to TRBJ2-4; 11 bases fit TRBD1. The length of the CDR3 is 17 residues. CDR1 SGHNT and CDR2 YYREEE come from the germline V gene (reference sequence). The ends lost 0 bases at V and 3 bases at J; junction bases unmatched: 5. This CDR3 is CASSLVGTGGSKNIQYF. The CDR3 DNA reads as TGTGCCAGCAGCTTGGTTGGGACAGGGGGTAGCAAAAACATTCAGTACTTC.

J is TRBJ2-1 and V is TRBV19; the match to TRBD2 covers 7 bases. Germline CDR1 and CDR2: LNHDA and SQIVND (reference sequence). This CDR3 spans 14 amino acids. The V and J ends lost 3 bases and 14 bases, in that order; junction bases with no gene match: 13. Here the CDR3 reads CASSIGSSGSREFF. The CDR3 nucleotides read TGTGCCAGTAGTATTGGGAGTAGCGGGTCACGAGAGTTCTTC.

The chain recombines TRBV2 with TRBJ2-3, with 8 bases aligning to TRBD1. The germline V gene has CDR1 SNHLY and CDR2 FYNNEI. The V segment lost 10 bases and the J segment 8 bases; nucleotides outside the gene matches: 17. The CDR3 is made up of 15 amino acids. The CDR3 loop reads CATGQIQGAFGTQYF. CDR3 DNA: TGTGCCACCGGCCAGATCCAGGGGGCTTTTGGTACGCAGTATTTT.

The chain recombines TRBV4-2 with TRBJ2-3; D ambiguous. Germline V gene data show CDR1 as LGHNA and CDR2 as YNFKEQ. The CDR3 sequence is 13 residues long. V lost 1 base to trimming and J lost 6 bases, with 8 bases between them. The CDR3 DNA follows: TGTGCCAGCAGCCAAGGACTCATGGATACGCAGTATTTT. Translation gives CASSQGLMDTQYF.

In DNA, the CDR3 is TGTGCCAGCAGTTCAGGGTGGGCAGGTCGGTATTTT. As protein: CASSSGWAGRYF. The rearrangement joins TRBV7-9 to TRBJ2-3; maybe TRBD1 (5 bases). The CDR3 extends over 12 amino acids. The V and J ends lost 6 bases and 14 bases respectively, with 18 bases between them. In germline, CDR1 is SEHNR, CDR2 FQNEAQ (reference sequence).

This clone has more than one count but fewer than ten. The CDR3 here is CASSPTSAENTGELFF. DNA of the CDR3: TGCGCCAGCAGTCCGACTAGCGCCGAGAACACCGGGGAGCTGTTTTTT. The V and J genes are TRBV10-1 and TRBJ2-2; 8 bases agree with TRBD2. The CDR3 totals 16 residues. The J segment lost 1 base and the V segment lost 5 bases, leaving 6 bases of the junction unmatched. Germline-derived CDR1 and CDR2 are WNHNN and SYGVQD (reference sequence).

This sequence joins TRBV25-1 and TRBJ2-7, with D perhaps being TRBD1 or TRBD2 (5 bases each). Between the trimmed V and J ends, which lost 4 bases and 3 bases, there was a span of 13 bases. The CDR3 totals 14 residues. Germline assignment: CDR1 MGHDK and CDR2 SYGVNS. For the CDR3, the DNA is TGTGCCAGCAGTGGGGACCCTACAAACTACGAGCAGTACTTC. Its protein is CASSGDPTNYEQYF.

A word on this clone: A far larger clone lies a single base away; this is likely a read error. V and J are TRBV11-2 and TRBJ2-7; TRBD1 matches at 8 bases. The CDR3 has 13 residues. Germline V gives CDR1 SGHAT, CDR2 FQNNGV. The ends lost 5 bases at V and 11 bases at J; junction bases unmatched: 11. The CDR3 is CASSPSEPGQEYF. The CDR3 DNA reads TGTGCCAGCAGCCCCAGCGAACCGGGACAGGAGTACTTC.

This CDR3 reads CASSLGVGVNTEAFF. The CDR3 region has the DNA TGTGCCAGCAGCTTAGGGGTAGGGGTGAACACTGAAGCTTTCTTT. This chain uses TRBV7-2 with TRBJ1-1; D might be TRBD1 (5 bases). Germline loops: CDR1 SGHTA, CDR2 FQGNSA. V was shortened by 1 base and J by 0 bases, with 9 bases between the two germline ends. The CDR3 runs to 15 residues.

This clone was picked up a small number of times. The chain recombines TRBV5-1 with TRBJ1-1, with D possibly TRBD1 on 5 matching bases. V lost 5 bases and J lost 6, with 17 bases in between. The germline CDR1 and CDR2 sequences are SGHRS and YFSETQ. The CDR3 has 14 residues. The CDR3 loop reads CASRAGRANPEAFF. In nucleotides, the CDR3 is TGCGCCAGCAGGGCGGGACGGGCGAATCCTGAAGCTTTCTTT.

V usage is TRBV18 and J usage is TRBJ2-7; TRBD1 agrees at 9 bases. Germline CDR1 KGHSH, CDR2 LQKENI. The junction had 7 bases not matched to a gene; V was cut back by 8 bases and J by 2 bases. This CDR3 has 14 residues. The CDR3 loop is CASRMRQGAYEQYF. The CDR3 coding sequence is TGTGCCAGCCGCATGAGACAGGGGGCCTACGAGCAGTACTTC.

This chain uses TRBV7-9 with TRBJ1-1; 9 bases line up with TRBD1. Germline V gene data show CDR1 as SEHNR and CDR2 as FQNEAQ (reference sequence). V lost 2 bases, J lost 8 bases, and 9 bases stayed unmatched. This CDR3 contains 15 residues. CDR3 sequence reads: CASSLRSQGASEAFF. The CDR3 DNA sequence: TGTGCCAGCAGCTTACGGTCACAGGGGGCTTCGGAAGCTTTCTTT.

The V gene is TRBV7-9, the J gene TRBJ2-3; D perhaps matches TRBD2 (5 bases). Germline V gene data show CDR1 as SEHNR and CDR2 as FQNEAQ (reference sequence). The V and J ends lost 6 bases and 6 bases respectively, with 7 bases between them. The CDR3 runs to 11 residues. In DNA, the CDR3 is TGTGCCAGCAGGAGGAGGGATACGCAGTATTTT. As protein: CASRRRDTQYF.

In its sample, this clone was seen a few times. The rearrangement joins TRBV7-6 to TRBJ1-1; D may be TRBD1 (5 bases). The CDR3 is 16 residues long. Deletions cut 0 bases from V and 3 bases from J, with 14 bases between. Germline CDR1 SGHVS, CDR2 FNYEAQ. The CDR3 nucleotides are TGTGCCAGCAGCTTAGCGACCCCGAGAGGGGACACTGAAGCTTTCTTT. Protein sequence: CASSLATPRGDTEAFF. Full variable domain (missing parts from reference TRBV7-6 and TRBJ1-1): GAGVSQSPRYKVTKRGQDVALRCDPISGHVSLYWYRQALGQGPEFLTYFNYEAQQDKSGLPNDRFSAERPEGSISTLTIQRTEQRDSAMYRCASSLATPRGDTEAFFGQGTRLTVV.

The chain recombines TRBV9 with TRBJ2-3, with D possibly TRBD1 on 6 matching bases. The CDR3 spans 16 residues. V was clipped by 3 bases and J by 2 bases, with 16 bases between them. The germline V gene encodes CDR1 SGDLS and CDR2 YYNGEE. Here the CDR3 reads CASSATGMGDTDTQYF. The CDR3 DNA sequence: TGTGCCAGCAGCGCCACAGGGATGGGGGACACAGATACGCAGTATTTT.

The rearrangement uses TRBV6-5 and TRBJ2-1; 7 positions match TRBD2. Germline-derived CDR1 and CDR2 are MNHEY and SVGAGI. CDR3 size: 11 residues. V lost 7 bases to trimming and J lost 7 bases; unmatched junction nucleotides: 1. The CDR3 bases are TGTGCCAGCAAACTAGCGAATGAGCAGTTCTTC. Its protein product is CASKLANEQFF.